This TCR beta chain was recorded in a study of vaccination and CD4 T cells after COVID-19. Study at large: There were six male and four female convalescents, and two of them were Hispanic. Median draw time for post-COVID samples was over 100 days post-diagnosis (range 35 to 161). Overlapping spike peptides of SARS-CoV-2, HCoV-NL63, HCoV-OC43 and HCoV-229E were used, and cells were stimulated with them.

Treatment in this sample: approximately 9-day PBMC culture with coronavirus spike peptide pools or control peptides (ViraFEST assay). Cultures of PBMCs, a few million per well, were set up with about 10 IU/ml IL-2 and roughly 9 ug/ml peptide pools. As concerns this clonotype: What it binds is unknown.

Trimming took off 4 bases at V and 3 bases at J, with 15 bases between the two ends. From germline, CDR1 is KGHDR and CDR2 SFDVKD. The CDR3 runs to 16 residues. Sequenced with the Oncomine TCR Beta short-read assay was DNA taken from cultured CD4+ T cells. TCRdb reprocessed the PCR reads with MiXCR, giving one entry per CDR3 protein. The sample comprises several thousand distinct CDR3 sequences, roughly 72% of which are singletons, and 37% rests with the top ten. This sequence originates from a human donor who had recovered from COVID-19. The specimen was CD4+ T cells from blood, cultured in vitro. V and J are TRBV24-1 and TRBJ1-5; D ambiguous. The chain's CDR3 is CATSDHTRANNQPQHF. The CDR3 DNA reads TGTGCCACCAGTGACCATACCCGGGCCAACAATCAGCCCCAGCATTTT.